What follows describes a single T cell receptor beta chain. This clone occurred once. Its antigen is not yet known. Base-call qualities are not available, and no considerably larger clone is one nucleotide away. The collaborating institutions used their own protocols to collect whole blood in K2EDTA tubes. For TCRbeta analysis, collaborator samples were shipped as frozen whole blood, as isolated PBMCs, or as DNA extracted from either sample type. TCRbeta CDR3 regions were amplified from genomic DNA by means of the immunoSEQ Assay, a bias-controlled multiplex PCR. In the original analysis: Within the assay, amplification of reference gene primers was used to estimate how many nucleated cells each sample contained. To quantify the absolute abundance of each unique TCRbeta CDR3 rearrangement, sequence reads were collapsed and filtered. Productive Simpson clonality was computed per sample as the square root of Simpson's diversity index over productive rearrangements. TCRdb re-hosts the immuneACCESS table, in-frame sequences only. Its copies lack some clones; in the studies checked, an unresolved V gene accounts for under half of them, and the cause for the rest is not known. D and trimming were read from the DNA, whereas the V and J calls and clone size are those reported in that table. This sample holds around 150,000 clones; under 90% were observed only once. 8.4% of the sample belongs to the ten largest clones.

These data are taken from a study of blood T cell repertoires in COVID-19 (dated by TCRdb to about 2020). In terms of the full investigation: Samples covering the acute and convalescent phases of COVID-19 were provided by collaborators in the United States, Italy and Spain. The prospective study material was composed of cDNA or gDNA derived from T cells, B-cell-depleted T cells, or PBMCs. Subjects who had been exposed to COVID-19, were actively infected with it, or had recovered from it provided the deeply sampled blood TCRbeta repertoires that made up the dataset. The repertoires were made available in a free public database intended to serve as a resource for research on the immune response to SARS-CoV-2. Samples came from the ongoing ImmuneRACE study (first 160 participants) plus 1,254 subjects from 6 global collaborators. Sample metadata almost always included a de-identified subject ID, COVID-19 status, age in years and sex. Where available, HLA class I and class II types were obtained from metadata supplied by the sample provider rather than from assay-based typing.

Including the terminal cysteine and phenylalanine, the CDR3 comprises 15 residues. Only the CDR3 portion is preserved as DNA: 45 bases, with reading frame beginning at the first base. Per the germline V gene, SGDLS is the CDR1 and YYNGEE is the CDR2. V and J lose 0 bases and 2 bases, and a span of 12 bases separates them. Here is what the overall study found, with its caveats: The amount of clinical and demographic metadata varied by source and participant and was provided uncurated.

The TCR originated in a woman aged 55-75 years with active or convalescent COVID-19. The sequenced sample consisted of peripheral blood. Recombination linked TRBV9 to TRBJ2-7; TRBD2 is a possible D gene, resting on 6 matching bases. In nucleotide form, the sequence is TGTGCCAGCAGCGTAGCCGGGACTCTCACCTACGAGCAGTACTTC. Its product reads: CASSVAGTLTYEQYF. With all but the CDR3 taken from the reference TRBV9 and TRBJ2-7 genes, the full variable domain is: DSGVTQTPKHLITATGQRVTLRCSPRSGDLSVYWYQQSLDQGLQFLIQYYNGEERAKGNILERFSAQQFPDLHSELNLSSLELGDSALYFCASSVAGTLTYEQYFGPGTRLTVT.